This T cell receptor (beta chain) is drawn from a study of blood T cell repertoires in COVID-19. Whole-study context: Sites in the United States, Italy and Spain provided acute and convalescent COVID-19 samples.

The protocol was immunoSEQ multiplex PCR, while the TCRdb copy is restricted to in-frame clones and leaves out a portion. The table lists approximately 81,000 clones, roughly four fifths of them singletons. The CDR3 extends over 18 amino acids. Germline CDR1 is MGHRA and CDR2 is YSYEKL. The V and J ends lost 0 bases and 1 base respectively, with 17 bases between them. The origin of this receptor is a human donor in a cohort sampled during active COVID-19. The sample consisted of peripheral blood. This chain joins TRBV4-1 and TRBJ2-3; D perhaps matches TRBD2 (5 bases). DNA of the CDR3: TGCGCCAGCAGCCAAGAGTTTTCGACTACGCTACGCACAGATACGCAGTATTTT. Protein product: CASSQEFSTTLRTDTQYF.